Below, one T cell receptor beta chain is given with its context. Its recognized antigen is unknown. The library was prepared using the immunoSEQ multiplex PCR assay. As stored in TCRdb, this immuneACCESS dataset retains in-frame rearrangements with V and J assigned. A fraction of the clones does not appear; measured against another copy, unresolved V genes explain less than half of the discrepancy, and the remainder lacks a known reason. The table of this sample itemizes fewer than 200,000 clones. 2.2% of the sample is held by the ten biggest clonotypes. This sample was taken from a study of control samples from healthy donors and cancer patients (dated by TCRdb to between 2020 and 2021). V loses 1 base, J loses 0 bases, and the germline ends lie 7 bases apart. The germline V gene specifies LGHNA as CDR1 and YSLEER as CDR2. Measured from the cysteine to the phenylalanine, the CDR3 is 14 residues long. Only the CDR3 DNA is retained, 42 bases long and in frame from the first base.

Recombination connected TRBV4-3 to TRBJ2-7; D gene: possibly TRBD1, on 5 matching bases. This receptor was taken from a woman aged 25 to 45 in good health. The specimen sequenced was blood. The bases read TGCGCCAGCAGCCAAGTAACAGGCTCCTACGAGCAGTACTTC. The encoded protein is CASSQVTGSYEQYF.